One TCR beta chain is described in this entry. Its antigen is unidentified. The entry originates in a study of cytomegalovirus exposure and HLA in healthy donors. V lost 5 bases and J lost 4; bases outside the gene matches: 4. The CDR3 runs 13 residues. Germline V CDR1 and CDR2: MNHEY, SVGAGI. Study-wide results and caveats: The study dropped some indistinguishable V segments, TRBV6-2 and TRBV6-3 among them. The study found most TCR sequences rare, yet found some public TCRs in many donors.

Primers: 60 Vbeta forward and 13 Jbeta reverse. Measured with immunoSEQ multiplex PCR; TCRdb has only the in-frame clones, and not every one. Here the sample spans over 150,000 clones, just under 80% being singletons. The receptor was isolated from a woman in her forties or fifties in good health and CMV-seropositive. The specimen sequenced was PBMCs. The J gene is TRBJ2-7, the V gene TRBV6-5, with TRBD1 matching over 8 bases. Written as DNA, the CDR3 is TGTGCCAGCAGTGAGAACAGGGGGTACGAGCAGTACTTC. Encoded protein: CASSENRGYEQYF.